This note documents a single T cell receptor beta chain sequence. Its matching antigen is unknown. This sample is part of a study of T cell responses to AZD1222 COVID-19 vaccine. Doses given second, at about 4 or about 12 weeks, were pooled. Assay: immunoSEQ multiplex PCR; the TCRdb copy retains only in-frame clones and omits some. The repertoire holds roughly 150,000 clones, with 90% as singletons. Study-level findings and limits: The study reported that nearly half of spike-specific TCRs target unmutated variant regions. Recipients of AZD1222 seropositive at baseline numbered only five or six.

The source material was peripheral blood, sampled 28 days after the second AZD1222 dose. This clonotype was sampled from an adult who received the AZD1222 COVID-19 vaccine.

The CDR3 coding sequence is TGTGCCAGCAGCTTGGCCTCGACAGACCCCTACGAGCAGTACTTC. This codes for CASSLASTDPYEQYF. The chain employs TRBV5-5 and TRBJ2-7, with D possibly being TRBD1 (5 bases). Trimming removed 0 bases from V and 2 bases from J, with 12 bases in between. This CDR3 comprises 15 residues. In germline, CDR1 is SGHKS, CDR2 YYEKEE (reference sequence).